The 17 T cell receptor beta chains presented below share a single source sample, sequenced in a study of blood T cell repertoires in COVID-19. Assay used: immunoSEQ multiplex PCR; TCRdb lists only in-frame clones, some missing. The table has 250,000 to 300,000 clones, about nine tenths seen once; the top ten hold over 8.5%. The specimen sequenced was peripheral blood. The receptors derive from a woman younger than 45 with COVID-19, enrolled during active disease.

The gene calls are TRBV5-8 and TRBJ2-7; D is possibly TRBD1 (6 bases). Germline loops: CDR1 SGHTS, CDR2 YDEGEE. The CDR3 length is 14 residues. V lost 3 bases, J lost 2 bases, and 12 bases lay in between. The CDR3: CASSSPGDTYEQYF. CDR3 bases: TGTGCCAGCAGCTCACCAGGGGACACCTACGAGCAGTACTTC. Drawing the rest from reference TRBV5-8 and TRBJ2-7, the complete variable domain is EAGVTQSPTHLIKTRGQQATLRCSPISGHTSVYWYQQALGLGLQFLLWYDEGEERNRGNFPPRFSGRQFPNYSSELNVNALELEDSALYLCASSSPGDTYEQYFGPGTRLTVT.

The CDR3 here is CASSFPRANEQYF. Written as DNA, the CDR3 is TGTGCCAGCAGCTTTCCCAGGGCCAACGAGCAGTACTTC. The chain combines TRBV7-9 with TRBJ2-7, with D possibly TRBD1 on 5 matching bases. The CDR3 runs to 13 residues. Per the germline V gene, CDR1 is SEHNR and CDR2 is FQNEAQ (reference sequence). V lost 3 bases, J lost 5 bases, and 11 bases lay in between.

Concerning this clone: A much larger clone lies one base from this, so it may be a read error. The rearrangement links TRBV3-1 (or the pseudogene TRBV3-2) to TRBJ2-7; a weak D match, TRBD1 (6 bases). The CDR3 is 12 amino acids. Germline lookup yields CDR1 LGHDT and CDR2 YNNKEL (reference sequence). Trimming cost V 4 bases and J 3 bases, with 7 bases left between them. Here the CDR3 reads CASSPRGYEQYF. CDR3 coding DNA: TGTGCCAGCAGCCCCAGGGGCTACGAGCAGTACTTC.

The table lists this clone with a count of one. The chain is built from TRBV6-4 and TRBJ1-2; 7 nucleotides agree with TRBD1. In germline, CDR1 is MRHNA, CDR2 SNTAGT. The junction had 11 bases not matched to a gene; V was cut back by 2 bases and J by 2 bases. This CDR3 contains 17 residues. The CDR3 nucleotides read TGTGCCAGCAGTGACCCGACTGGACAGGAGATAAACTATGGCTACACCTTC. This gives the protein CASSDPTGQEINYGYTF.

This clone was detected once. The V call is TRBV5-4, the J call TRBJ1-5; D not certain. This CDR3 has 15 residues. In germline, CDR1 is SGHNT, CDR2 YYREEE (reference sequence). Trimming stripped 2 bases from V and 3 bases from J, with 12 bases between. The CDR3 bases are TGTGCCAGCAGCTTTGGGCCCAACCTCAATCAGCCCCAGCATTTT. Translated, it gives CASSFGPNLNQPQHF.

The V and J genes are TRBV6-5 and TRBJ2-7, with 7 positions matching TRBD1. Losses at the gene ends were 6 bases for V and 2 bases for J; bases not matched to a gene: 7. Germline-derived CDR1 and CDR2 are MNHEY and SVGAGI. The CDR3 consists of 14 residues. The CDR3 DNA reads TGTGCCAGCAGCATGAACAGGGGACCCTACGAGCAGTACTTC. Translation gives CASSMNRGPYEQYF.

Of note for this clone: This sample includes further DNA sequences coding for the same CDR3. The V gene is TRBV27, the J gene TRBJ1-1; D might be TRBD1 (5 bases). The ends were cut back, 2 bases at V and 4 bases at J, with 11 bases in the middle. The CDR3 consists of 14 residues. From germline, CDR1 is MNHEY and CDR2 SMNVEV (reference sequence). The CDR3 is CASSLSRGGTEAFF. Written as DNA, the CDR3 is TGTGCCAGCAGTTTAAGTCGCGGGGGCACTGAAGCTTTCTTT.

This clone was counted only a few times. This chain connects TRBV6-1 to TRBJ1-2; TRBD1 agrees at 7 bases. There are 13 residues in the CDR3. After removal of 3 bases from V and 2 bases from J, the junction contained 0 bases not matched to a gene. Germline V CDR1 and CDR2: MNHNS, SASEGT. The CDR3 spells CASSEGQNYGYTF. CDR3 bases: TGTGCCAGCAGTGAGGGACAGAACTATGGCTACACCTTC.

The J gene is TRBJ1-2, the V gene TRBV6-6, with a possible D match to TRBD1 (5 bases). The CDR3 runs 15 residues. Germline V gene data show CDR1 as MNHNY and CDR2 as SVGAGI (reference sequence). Trimming cost V 3 bases and J 7 bases, with 18 bases left between them. The CDR3 loop is CASSYKRQGALGYTF. Written as DNA, the CDR3 is TGTGCCAGCAGTTATAAGCGACAAGGGGCCCTTGGCTACACCTTC.

V usage is TRBV2 and J usage is TRBJ1-2; TRBD1 might be the D (6 bases). The ends were cut back, 1 base at V and 7 bases at J, with 16 bases in the middle. CDR1 and CDR2 from the germline V gene are SNHLY and FYNNEI. CDR3 length equals 15 residues. CDR3 residues: CASSEERYRESGYTF. CDR3 DNA sequence: TGTGCCAGCAGTGAAGAGAGGTACAGGGAGAGTGGCTACACCTTC.

J is TRBJ2-7 and V is TRBV2; TRBD1 matches at 10 bases. The CDR3 covers 15 residues. Germline CDR1 SNHLY, CDR2 FYNNEI. The V segment lost 6 bases and the J segment 3 bases; nucleotides outside the gene matches: 8. CDR3 sequence (DNA): TGTGCCAGCAGGGAGGGACAGGGGCAAGGCTACGAGCAGTACTTC. Encoded protein: CASREGQGQGYEQYF. Based on the CDR3 plus reference TRBV2 and TRBJ2-7, the full variable domain is EPEVTQTPSHQVTQMGQEVILRCVPISNHLYFYWYRQILGQKVEFLVSFYNNEISEKSEIFDDQFSVERPDGSNFTLKIRSTKLEDSAMYFCASREGQGQGYEQYFGPGTRLTVT.

This clone was observed once. The V and J genes are TRBV5-1 and TRBJ2-7; 8 bases agree with TRBD1. With V trimmed by 4 bases and J by 3 bases, 3 bases remained unmatched. This CDR3 has 13 amino acids. Germline loops: CDR1 SGHRS, CDR2 YFSETQ. This CDR3 reads CASSTGQGYEQYF. The CDR3 DNA reads TGCGCCAGCAGCACTGGACAGGGCTACGAGCAGTACTTC.

The gene calls are TRBV3-1 (or the pseudogene TRBV3-2) and TRBJ2-7, with D tentatively TRBD1 (6 bases). The CDR3 has 14 residues. Deletions cut 5 bases from V and 0 bases from J, with 11 bases between. The V gene's germline CDR1 is LGHDT and CDR2 YNNKEL (reference sequence). As DNA, the CDR3 is TGTGCCAGCAGCTATGCAGGGGTCTCCTACGAGCAGTACTTC. Translating gives CASSYAGVSYEQYF.

This clone has a handful of counts. The V gene is TRBV13, the J gene TRBJ1-2, with unresolved D. This CDR3 comprises 14 residues. The germline V gene encodes CDR1 PRHDT and CDR2 FYEKMQ (reference sequence). V lost 3 bases and J 5 bases, leaving 13 bases between the germline ends. CDR3 bases: TGTGCCAGCAGCTTTGGCGGTCTTCCTTATGGCTACACCTTC. Translated, it gives CASSFGGLPYGYTF.

The chain carries TRBV5-1 and TRBJ2-2; 10 bases align to TRBD1. The ends lost 2 bases at V and 8 bases at J; junction bases unmatched: 9. There are 16 residues in the CDR3. CDR1 is SGHRS and CDR2 is YFSETQ in the germline V gene. This CDR3 reads CASSFLGTGVTGELFF. In DNA, the CDR3 is TGCGCCAGCAGCTTTTTGGGGACAGGGGTCACGGGGGAGCTGTTTTTT.

J is TRBJ1-1 and V is TRBV28, with TRBD1 as a possible D gene (5 bases). Germline loops: CDR1 MDHEN, CDR2 SYDVKM. This CDR3 spans 14 amino acids. The germline V and J ends were trimmed by 1 base and 2 bases, with 8 bases remaining between them. The CDR3 loop reads CASSLSTVNTEAFF. In nucleotides, the CDR3 is TGTGCCAGCAGTTTATCGACAGTCAACACTGAAGCTTTCTTT.

The chain has TRBV27 and TRBJ1-5, with D unclear. Germline V gene sequence: CDR1 MNHEY, CDR2 SMNVEV (reference sequence). This CDR3 is built from 14 residues. Trimming left V 5 bases short and J 3 bases short, with 11 bases between. The CDR3 spells CASSPLGSNQPQHF. The CDR3 coding sequence is TGTGCCAGCAGTCCCCTCGGGTCCAATCAGCCCCAGCATTTT.